These T cell receptor beta chains were read from a single sample in a study of T-cell reconstitution after alpha-beta-depleted transplantation in children. In TCRdb, the PCR reads were re-called with MiXCR into one record per CDR3 protein. The table includes some 600,000 distinct CDR3 sequences, 13% detected once. Material: PBMCs, mostly from graft donor cells, obtained 360 days after TCRalphabeta/CD19-depleted stem cell transplant. These receptors all stem from a male patient younger than 18 who had a stem cell transplant for acute myeloid leukemia, so the T cells may come from the graft donor. CDR3s include the opening cysteine and the closing phenylalanine or tryptophan. Clone size is stated in some rows and not others, as once, few, many or a class when expanded.

>TRBV20-1|.|TRBJ2-7
CSARVFETGARYEQYF
>TRBV28|.|TRBJ1-1
CASRTGTSGTEAFF
>TRBV7-2|.|TRBJ2-1
CASSLGTSEDNEQFF
>TRBV30|.|TRBJ2-3
CAWRWGLAGEDTQYF
>TRBV20-1|many|TRBJ2-7
CSAARLDSPSYEQYF
>TRBV12-3/TRBV12-4|.|TRBJ1-4
CASRPTGVNEKLFF
>TRBV25-1|.|TRBJ2-3
CASSASFRDRGPKDTQYF
>TRBV5-4|few|TRBJ2-6
CASSLGGAYGANVLTF
>TRBV28|.|TRBJ2-2
CASSSLLRDFDTGELFF
>TRBV18|few|TRBJ2-3
CASSPLPGGTDTQYF
>TRBV5-1|.|TRBJ2-7
CASSLVAGFFSYEQYF
>TRBV6-2/TRBV6-3|.|TRBJ1-1
CASRGTGPTQAFF
>TRBV7-2|few|TRBJ2-1
CASRNRGGPPWLEQFF
>TRBV28|many|TRBJ1-2
CASSPLDRGKDYGYTF
>TRBV7-6|few|TRBJ1-5
CASSLAAASNQPQHF
>TRBV18|.|TRBJ2-1
CASSPLRASGRIRYNEQFF
>TRBV29-1|.|TRBJ2-1
CSVEPGTATYNEQFF
>TRBV5-1|.|TRBJ1-2
CASSFGTENYGYTF
>TRBV6-2/TRBV6-3|few|TRBJ2-7
CASSKTSYEQYF
>TRBV20-1|many|TRBJ2-1
CSATVSGSSYNEQFF
>TRBV7-2|.|TRBJ2-7
CASSLAAGYYEQYF
>TRBV29-1|few|TRBJ1-1
CSVIGGQGANTEAFF
>TRBV28|.|TRBJ1-5
CASRRPGALWPQHF
>TRBV12-3/TRBV12-4|.|TRBJ1-5
CASSLWRDSRNQPQHF
>TRBV9|.|TRBJ2-3
CASSERPPGGGTDTQYF